This entry lists 20 T cell receptor beta chains sequenced from one sample in a study of CXCR3-negative and CXCR3-positive naive CD8 T cells. It was by 5' RACE with UMI labels that the TRB cDNA libraries were prepared. For each CDR3 protein, TCRdb gives one entry from its re-call of the 5' RACE reads, without DNA. The table gives around 56,000 distinct CDR3 sequences; the top ten clones make up around 0.4% of it. The sample taken for sequencing was naive CXCR3- CD8+ T cells from blood. The subset: CD45RO-CCR7+CD27+CD95- naive CD8+ T cells lacking CXCR3 (TNR3-). These receptors were taken from a human donor in good health. Some clones in this sample may be carry-over from other donors' samples.

V is TRBV29-1 and J is TRBJ2-6; TCRdb selects TRBD1, and the lack of DNA leaves this call unchecked. The CDR3 is 19 residues long. Germline lookup yields CDR1 SQVTM and CDR2 ANQGSEA. Here the CDR3 reads CSVETAVTGPSTGANVLTF.

The chain is built from TRBV12-3 or TRBV12-4 and TRBJ2-3. The CDR3 loop spans 14 amino acids. CDR3 protein: CASSLVAVTDTQYF.

The V and J genes are TRBV11-2 and TRBJ2-7; as DNA is missing, the TRBD1 call by TCRdb cannot be tested. The CDR3 is 15 residues long. Germline V gene data show CDR1 as SGHAT and CDR2 as FQNNGV. This chain's CDR3 is CASSLAVGRGYEQYF.

This rearrangement joins TRBV7-9 to TRBJ2-1; the D gene TCRdb calls, TRBD1, cannot be checked with no DNA. The length of the CDR3 is 17 residues. Per the germline V gene, CDR1 is SEHNR and CDR2 is FQNEAQ (reference sequence). The CDR3 loop reads CASSFEIDGGARNEQFF.

V gene TRBV7-6 combines with J gene TRBJ2-3; absent DNA, TCRdb's TRBD1 call cannot be checked. Germline V lookup: CDR1 SGHVS, CDR2 FNYEAQ. CDR3 length: 15 residues. The CDR3 reads CASSRGGGAADTQYF.

The chain combines TRBV29-1 with TRBJ2-7. Germline V CDR1 and CDR2: SQVTM, ANQGSEA. The CDR3 sequence is 11 residues long. The CDR3 region is CSGRGSYEQYF.

This chain joins TRBV7-9 and TRBJ2-7; TCRdb gives TRBD1 as the D gene, but with no DNA this cannot be confirmed. Germline V lookup: CDR1 SEHNR, CDR2 FQNEAQ (reference sequence). The CDR3 is 13 residues long. CDR3: CASSYRDNYEQYF.

The V call is TRBV12-3 or TRBV12-4, the J call TRBJ2-2; TCRdb's D call, TRBD1, is unchecked because there is no DNA. The CDR3 totals 15 residues. The CDR3 region is CASTTAGAWTGELFF.

The genes are TRBV12-3 or TRBV12-4 and TRBJ1-1; TCRdb calls TRBD1, which cannot be checked without DNA. This CDR3 is 14 amino acids long. CDR3: CASRSTGGRTEAFF.

The chain uses TRBV28 and TRBJ1-1. The CDR3 covers 15 residues. Germline V gene lookup returns CDR1 MDHEN and CDR2 SYDVKM. The CDR3 loop reads CASSPALELNTEAFF.

V and J are TRBV5-6 and TRBJ1-5. From germline, CDR1 is SGHDT and CDR2 YYEEEE. CDR3 length: 14 amino acids. This CDR3 is CASSLWGGHQPQHF. Combining the CDR3 with reference TRBV5-6 and TRBJ1-5 gives the whole variable domain DAGVTQSPTHLIKTRGQQVTLRCSPKSGHDTVSWYQQALGQGPQFIFQYYEEEERQRGNFPDRFSGHQFPNYSSELNVNALLLGDSALYLCASSLWGGHQPQHFGDGTRLSIL.

The rearrangement joins TRBV29-1 to TRBJ2-7. The CDR3 loop spans 12 amino acids. CDR1 is SQVTM, CDR2 ANQGSEA, per germline. CDR3 loop: CSVVSGSYEQYF.

V gene TRBV14 combines with J gene TRBJ2-7; the D gene TCRdb calls, TRBD1, cannot be checked with no DNA. CDR1 is SGHDN, CDR2 FVKESK, per germline. The CDR3 loop spans 15 amino acids. The CDR3 reads CASSPKRTGSVEQYF. The full variable domain, rest sourced from reference TRBV14 and TRBJ2-7, is EAGVTQFPSHSVIEKGQTVTLRCDPISGHDNLYWYRRVMGKEIKFLLHFVKESKQDESGMPNNRFLAERTGGTYSTLKVQPAELEDSGVYFCASSPKRTGSVEQYFGPGTRLTVT.

This chain links TRBV7-9 with TRBJ2-1. The CDR3 spans 12 residues. Germline loops: CDR1 SEHNR, CDR2 FQNEAQ (reference sequence). CDR3 amino acids: CASSLARTEQFF.

This sequence joins TRBV9 and TRBJ1-2; the TCRdb call, TRBD1, lacks DNA for checking. The CDR3 has 13 residues. Per the germline V gene, CDR1 is SGDLS and CDR2 is YYNGEE. The chain's CDR3 is CASGGGSNYGYTF.

The CDR3 reads CASSSPMGARGEKLFF. The V gene is TRBV28, the J gene TRBJ1-4; the D call of TRBD1 rests on TCRdb alone, since no DNA is present to check it. This CDR3 spans 16 amino acids. In germline, CDR1 is MDHEN, CDR2 SYDVKM.

The chain is built from TRBV5-6 and TRBJ2-3. Germline CDR1 is SGHDT and CDR2 is YYEEEE. This CDR3 comprises 14 residues. The CDR3 here is CASSLDLEVDTQYF. Combining the CDR3 with reference TRBV5-6 and TRBJ2-3 gives the whole variable domain DAGVTQSPTHLIKTRGQQVTLRCSPKSGHDTVSWYQQALGQGPQFIFQYYEEEERQRGNFPDRFSGHQFPNYSSELNVNALLLGDSALYLCASSLDLEVDTQYFGPGTRLTVL.

The chain recombines TRBV23-1 with TRBJ2-1. TRBV23-1 has ORF status, its function being uncertain. This CDR3 region has 17 residues. The chain's CDR3 is CASSQEIFRGSYNEQFF.

The rearrangement joins TRBV6-1 to TRBJ2-2. The CDR3 runs 13 residues. Germline V gene lookup returns CDR1 MNHNS and CDR2 SASEGT. CDR3 residues: CASSEALFGELFF.

The chain recombines TRBV20-1 with TRBJ2-7; TCRdb names TRBD1, which stays unverified in the absence of DNA. The germline CDR1 and CDR2 sequences are DFQATT and SNEGSKA (reference sequence). CDR3 length: 13 residues. CDR3 in amino acids: CSARGRGPYEQYF.